This TCR beta chain was profiled in a study of T cell clonotyping in hematopoietic cell transplantation. Regarding time point: recipient sample about 28 days before transplant, after cytoreduction. Recipient blood drawn about 28 days pretransplant and days 30, 100, 180 after. Study results and limitations: After transplant, recipient diversity fell while pathologically expanded clonotypes grew through day 180. Graft donor and pretransplant recipient Inverse Simpson Index values predicted broader posttransplant TCR diversity.

This clone was seen more than once but under ten times. The antigen remains undetermined. V was trimmed by 9 bases and J by 3 bases, leaving 5 bases between them. Germline CDR1 is MNHEY and CDR2 is SVGAGI. The CDR3 covers 10 residues. Data came from immunoSEQ multiplex PCR; TCRdb stores just in-frame clones and leaves some out. The sample lists 29,000 or so clones; more than 60% were seen once. The sample in question was peripheral blood mononuclear cells, obtained before stem cell transplant. J is TRBJ1-1 and V is TRBV6-5; no clear D. The origin of this receptor is a woman in her 30s with chronic myeloid leukemia. Some clones in this sample may be carry-over from other donors' samples. The CDR3 DNA follows: TGTGCCAGTGGGTACACTGAAGCTTTCTTT. Translated, it gives CASGYTEAFF.